This entry lists 28 T cell receptor beta chains sequenced from one sample in a study of regulatory T cells in long-lasting Graves disease. Documented time point: persistent/refractory GD, antithyroid drugs over 5 years with positive TRAb. There was RNA extracted from PBMCs, and the TCR library was made from it. According to the study, TCR beta libraries were built with iRepertoire HTBI primers and CDR3-region Arm-PCR. From the multiplex PCR reads, TCRdb called clonotypes with MiXCR, one entry per CDR3 protein. The data hold a few hundred thousand distinct CDR3 sequences, with 20% to 25% observed a single time. The source was peripheral blood mononuclear cells (PBMCs), collected when the disease was refractory, from a patient treated with antithyroid drugs. These receptors were collected from a female donor with Graves disease.

This clonotype has a handful of counts. CDR3 in amino acids: CASSIDAGGWQETQYF. CDR3 sequence (DNA): TGTGCCAGTAGTATAGACGCTGGGGGCTGGCAAGAGACCCAGTACTTC. V and J are TRBV19 and TRBJ2-5; D perhaps matches TRBD1 (6 bases). The CDR3 has 16 residues. V was pared by 0 bases and J by 2 bases, with 13 bases between. In germline, CDR1 is LNHDA, CDR2 SQIVND (reference sequence).

This clonotype was counted many times. The chain joins TRBV7-2 to TRBJ1-2, with unresolved D. The CDR3 spans 16 residues. Trimming left V 5 bases short and J 1 base short, with 17 bases between. CDR1 and CDR2 from the germline V gene are SGHTA and FQGNSA. DNA of the CDR3: TGTGCCAGCAGCCTAGGCCCCCCCGGAGGTAACTATGGCTACACCTTC. Residues: CASSLGPPGGNYGYTF.

In this sample, this clonotype turned up many times. The chain combines TRBV7-9 with TRBJ1-2; no reliable D call. Trimming cost V 5 bases and J 4 bases, with 23 bases left between them. Germline V gene lookup returns CDR1 SEHNR and CDR2 FQNEAQ (reference sequence). There are 17 residues in the CDR3. CDR3 nucleotide sequence: TGTGCCAGCAGCCGCCCCCCGAGAGACTCTTTACGCTATGGCTACACCTTC. Residues: CASSRPPRDSLRYGYTF.

This clonotype was seen many times. V usage is TRBV28 and J usage is TRBJ2-2; D might be TRBD1 or TRBD2, each matching 6 bases. The V end was cut by 10 bases, the J end by 2 bases, with 14 bases between. The CDR3 is 14 amino acids. Germline-derived CDR1 and CDR2 are MDHEN and SYDVKM. CDR3 coding DNA: TGTGCCACCCAGGAGGGGGATAACACCGGGGAGCTGTTTTTT. The encoded protein is CATQEGDNTGELFF.

J is TRBJ2-5 and V is TRBV9, with 8 bases that match TRBD1. The junction had 10 bases not matched to a gene; V was cut back by 4 bases and J by 5 bases. This CDR3 region has 15 residues. Germline V gene lookup returns CDR1 SGDLS and CDR2 YYNGEE. This CDR3 is CASSPSPGGIETQYF. The CDR3 DNA follows: TGTGCCAGCAGCCCCTCCCCAGGGGGCATCGAGACCCAGTACTTC.

This clonotype was counted ten times or more. This chain joins TRBV10-3 and TRBJ1-6; 8 positions match TRBD1. CDR3 size: 16 residues. Germline V gives CDR1 ENHRY, CDR2 SYGVKD. Trimming cost V 8 bases and J 7 bases; bases outside gene matches: 13. The CDR3 sequence is CAIGTDREGGNSPLHF. CDR3 in DNA: TGTGCCATCGGCACGGACAGGGAGGGGGGGAATTCACCCCTCCACTTT.

This clonotype came up many times. This rearrangement joins TRBV20-1 to TRBJ1-2; 7 bases agree with TRBD1. The CDR3 sequence is 14 residues long. The V and J ends lost 5 bases and 0 bases, in that order; junction bases with no gene match: 6. In germline, CDR1 is DFQATT, CDR2 SNEGSKA (reference sequence). The CDR3 sequence is CSALTTGSNYGYTF. The CDR3 DNA reads as TGCAGTGCTCTGACGACAGGGTCTAACTATGGCTACACCTTC.

Notes on this clonotype: Mismatch with germline at one junction end may stem from a read error. The V gene is TRBV2, the J gene TRBJ2-1; D gene uncertain. Germline V gives CDR1 SNHLY, CDR2 FYNNEI. This CDR3 comprises 14 residues. CDR3 in amino acids: CASGDQRIPNEQFF. The CDR3 DNA is TGTGCCAGCGGTGACCAGAGGATTCCCAATGAGCAGTTCTTC.

This chain uses TRBV3-1 with TRBJ1-4, with 8 bases aligning to TRBD1. The CDR3 loop spans 18 amino acids. The junction had 8 bases not matched to a gene; V was cut back by 0 bases and J by 2 bases. Germline V gene lookup returns CDR1 LGHDT and CDR2 YNNKEL (reference sequence). CDR3 loop: CASSQESLRQGTNEKLFF. The DNA for the CDR3 is TGTGCCAGCAGCCAAGAGAGCCTCAGACAGGGGACTAATGAAAAACTGTTTTTT.

This clonotype was detected many times. The V and J genes are TRBV11-1 and TRBJ1-1; D uncertain. The V gene lost 2 bases and the J gene lost 4 bases, with 11 bases spanning the gap. The CDR3 sequence is 14 residues long. Germline-derived CDR1 and CDR2 are SGHAT and FQDESV (reference sequence). The CDR3 region has the DNA TGTGCCAGCAGCTTAAGTAGTCACGGCACTGAAGCTTTCTTT. Translated: CASSLSSHGTEAFF. Together with reference TRBV11-1 and TRBJ1-1, the CDR3 gives the full variable domain: EAEVAQSPRYKITEKSQAVAFWCDPISGHATLYWYRQILGQGPELLVQFQDESVVDDSQLPKDRFSAERLKGVDSTLKIQPAELGDSAMYLCASSLSSHGTEAFFGQGTRLTVV.

This clonotype was detected a few times. This chain links TRBV9 with TRBJ1-1; D call uncertain. The V gene lost 4 bases and the J gene lost 6 bases, with 16 bases spanning the gap. The CDR3 covers 14 residues. Germline V CDR1 and CDR2: SGDLS, YYNGEE. The CDR3 nucleotides are TGTGCCAGCAGCATTAGCGGGGTTCAGGCTGAAGCTTTCTTT. This translates into CASSISGVQAEAFF. Supplemented by reference TRBV9 and TRBJ1-1, the full variable domain reads DSGVTQTPKHLITATGQRVTLRCSPRSGDLSVYWYQQSLDQGLQFLIQYYNGEERAKGNILERFSAQQFPDLHSELNLSSLELGDSALYFCASSISGVQAEAFFGQGTRLTVV.

The sample holds many counts of this clonotype. Written as DNA, the CDR3 is TGTGCCAGCAGCCAAGCCGGGACGGGGACTGAAGCTTTCTTT. As protein: CASSQAGTGTEAFF. The chain is built from TRBV3-1 and TRBJ1-1; possible D gene TRBD1, 5 bases. Trimming took 1 base from V and 5 from J, leaving 11 bases between them. In germline, CDR1 is LGHDT, CDR2 YNNKEL (reference sequence). This CDR3 comprises 14 residues.

This clonotype was seen a handful of times. The chain joins TRBV10-3 to TRBJ2-7; 9 nucleotides align to TRBD2. CDR3 length: 15 residues. V lost 0 bases to trimming and J lost 3 bases; unmatched junction nucleotides: 3. CDR1 and CDR2 from the germline V gene are ENHRY and SYGVKD. The CDR3 region has the DNA TGTGCCATCAGTGAGTCGCGACTAGCGGACTACGAGCAGTACTTC. Translating gives CAISESRLADYEQYF.

Comment on this clonotype: A far bigger clonotype differs at one base, so this is likely a read error. In this CDR3 the conserved last residue, phenylalanine or tryptophan, is missing, so a read error is likely. The chain combines TRBV6-2 or TRBV6-3 with TRBJ2-6; TRBD1 might be the D (5 bases). The CDR3 has 16 amino acids. The V end was cut by 5 bases, the J end by 1 base, with 12 bases between. Germline values: CDR1 MNHEY, CDR2 SVGEGT. CDR3 sequence: CASSIQGFSGANVLTS. The CDR3 bases are TGTGCCAGCAGTATTCAGGGATTTTCTGGGGCCAACGTCCTGACTTCC.

Turning to this clonotype: One junction end does not reproduce the germline sequence, and a read error may be involved. The rearrangement links TRBV5-6 to TRBJ2-7; 13 bases are a match to TRBD2. Germline values: CDR1 SGHDT, CDR2 YYEEEE. This CDR3 spans 17 amino acids. CDR3 in amino acids: CVSSLAWTSGSPYEQYF. CDR3 sequence (DNA): TGTGTCAGCAGCTTGGCCTGGACTAGCGGGAGTCCCTACGAGCAGTACTTC.

The V and J genes are TRBV28 and TRBJ2-3; the match to TRBD2 covers 8 bases. The CDR3 length is 18 residues. V shed 4 bases and J 1 base; nucleotides not matched to a gene: 13. The germline V gene encodes CDR1 MDHEN and CDR2 SYDVKM. In DNA form, the CDR3 reads TGTGCCAGCAGTTCCCACTTCGGGCTAGCGGGTCGCACAGATACGCAGTATTTT. Protein sequence: CASSSHFGLAGRTDTQYF.

This clonotype was picked up many times. The gene calls are TRBV6-9 and TRBJ2-7, with D hard to call. CDR1 is MNHGY and CDR2 is SVAAGI in the germline V gene. V gave up 4 bases and J gave up 3 bases, with 13 bases separating them. The CDR3 is 14 residues long. As DNA, the CDR3 is TGTGCCAGCAGTTCCCTTAGAATCTTCTACGAGCAGTACTTC. Protein product: CASSSLRIFYEQYF.

The chain joins TRBV11-2 to TRBJ2-3, with 8 bases aligning to TRBD2. The V segment lost 5 bases and the J segment 11 bases; nucleotides outside the gene matches: 12. Germline V gene data show CDR1 as SGHAT and CDR2 as FQNNGV. The CDR3 is 14 amino acids. CDR3 DNA sequence: TGTGCCAGCAGCCCTCCGGTGTCTAGCGGGCAGCAGTATTTT. Its translation: CASSPPVSSGQQYF.

This clonotype turned up a few times. The chain couples TRBV6-1 to TRBJ1-5, with a possible D match to TRBD1 (5 bases). Germline-derived CDR1 and CDR2 are MNHNS and SASEGT. CDR3 length: 15 amino acids. V lost 6 bases to trimming and J lost 0 bases, with 12 bases between them. DNA of the CDR3: TGTGCCAGCAGCCCCAGGGATTATAGCAATCAGCCCCAGCATTTT. Translating gives CASSPRDYSNQPQHF.

J is TRBJ2-7 and V is TRBV5-1; 13 nucleotides agree with TRBD2. The CDR3 loop spans 15 amino acids. The V and J ends lost 2 bases and 6 bases, in that order; junction bases with no gene match: 5. Germline lookup yields CDR1 SGHRS and CDR2 YFSETQ. CDR3 sequence (DNA): TGCGCCAGCAGCTTACTAGCGGGAGGGCCAGGCGAGCAGTACTTC. Its protein is CASSLLAGGPGEQYF. Using reference TRBV5-1 and TRBJ2-7 for the parts outside the CDR3, the full variable domain is KAGVTQTPRYLIKTRGQQVTLSCSPISGHRSVSWYQQTPGQGLQFLFEYFSETQRNKGNFPGRFSGRQFSNSRSEMNVSTLELGDSALYLCASSLLAGGPGEQYFGPGTRLTVT.

Note on this clonotype: A much larger clone lies a single base off, so this may be a read error. J is TRBJ1-3 and V is TRBV4-2; D is unresolved. The germline V gene encodes CDR1 LGHNA and CDR2 YNFKEQ. Trimming removed 7 bases at V and 2 bases at J, with 6 bases between. The CDR3 has 12 amino acids. The CDR3 coding sequence is TGTGCCAGCACCCCCCCTGGAAACACCATATATTTT. It is translated as CASTPPGNTIYF.

This clonotype was found many times. The chain links TRBV28 to TRBJ1-1, with D possibly TRBD1 on 5 matching bases. This CDR3 is 13 amino acids long. CDR1 is MDHEN and CDR2 is SYDVKM in the germline V gene. V lost 7 bases, J lost 4 bases, and 13 bases lay in between. CDR3 loop: CASTPGRSTEAFF. CDR3 DNA: TGTGCCAGCACCCCGGGGCGGAGCACTGAAGCTTTCTTT.

This clonotype was observed a few times. This chain joins TRBV5-1 and TRBJ1-1; D ambiguous. Trimming shortened V by 3 bases and J by 1 base, and 10 bases separated the two germline ends. This CDR3 is built from 14 residues. Germline V gene lookup returns CDR1 SGHRS and CDR2 YFSETQ. For the CDR3, the DNA is TGCGCCAGCAGCTACCTTAACAAGAACACTGAAGCTTTCTTT. Translated: CASSYLNKNTEAFF.

This clonotype was observed a handful of times. This chain connects TRBV28 to TRBJ2-2, with TRBD2 identical over 14 bases. The J segment lost 4 bases and the V segment lost 3 bases, leaving 1 base of the junction unmatched. The length of the CDR3 is 16 residues. From germline, CDR1 is MDHEN and CDR2 SYDVKM. DNA of the CDR3: TGTGCCAGCAGTTTGGGACTAGCGGGAGCCACCGGGGAGCTGTTTTTT. Amino acid sequence: CASSLGLAGATGELFF.

This rearrangement joins TRBV4-3 to TRBJ2-7, with D perhaps TRBD2 (5 bases). Germline V lookup: CDR1 LGHNA, CDR2 YSLEER. This CDR3 is 15 amino acids long. The V end lost 0 bases, the J end lost 1 base, and 10 bases lay between the germline ends. The CDR3 region has the DNA TGCGCCAGCAGCCAAGAAAGCGGAGGTTCCTACGAGCAGTACTTC. Translation gives CASSQESGGSYEQYF.

The chain is built from TRBV20-1 and TRBJ2-5; D remains unclear. V was trimmed by 0 bases and J by 5 bases, leaving 10 bases between them. Germline loops: CDR1 DFQATT, CDR2 SNEGSKA (reference sequence). The CDR3 covers 13 residues. CDR3: CSARDLVVETQYF. CDR3 sequence (DNA): TGCAGTGCTAGAGACCTAGTGGTGGAGACCCAGTACTTC.

Regarding this clonotype: A much more abundant neighbour one base away suggests this may be a read error. J is TRBJ1-5 and V is TRBV6-2 or TRBV6-3; no definite D call. CDR1 MNHEY and CDR2 SVGEGT come from the germline V gene. The CDR3 runs to 17 residues. The CDR3 here is CTSSYAFEVFSNQPQHF. DNA of the CDR3: TGTACCAGCAGTTACGCATTCGAGGTTTTTAGCAATCAGCCCCAGCATTTT.

This chain links TRBV5-6 with TRBJ2-5; D is undetermined. V was pared by 1 base and J by 1 base, with 14 bases between. Germline V gene data show CDR1 as SGHDT and CDR2 as YYEEEE. This CDR3 contains 16 residues. Here the CDR3 DNA reads TGTGCCAGCAGCTTGCAGGCAGGTCACCTCCAAGAGACCCAGTACTTC. Encoded protein: CASSLQAGHLQETQYF.